A single sample gave rise to the 20 T cell receptor beta chains below, sequenced in a study of beta chain features in type 1 diabetes. The entirety of the isolated RNA underwent reverse transcription, so expressed TCRB transcripts were sequenced. The method was immunoSEQ multiplex PCR; TCRdb's version includes in-frame clones alone and lacks a portion of them. The top ten hold over 0.35% of the sample, which has 65,000 to 100,000 clones, 25% to 35% seen once. Sequencing input: stem cell memory CD4+ T cells from blood. The receptor source for this set is a woman aged 18-29 years in good health.

DNA for the CDR3: TGTGCCAGCAGACGGACAGGGGGAAACTATGGCTACACCTTC. Protein: CASRRTGGNYGYTF. The V and J genes are TRBV6-5 and TRBJ1-2, with 10 nucleotides matching TRBD1. With 6 bases clipped from V and 2 bases from J, the junction kept 3 bases outside the gene matches. The V gene's germline CDR1 is MNHEY and CDR2 SVGAGI. This CDR3 contains 14 residues.

V and J are TRBV9 and TRBJ2-3; TRBD2 matches 12 bases. The germline gives CDR1 SGDLS, CDR2 YYNGEE. After removal of 0 bases from V and 0 bases from J, the junction contained 2 bases not matched to a gene. The CDR3 is 17 residues long. CDR3 bases: TGTGCCAGCAGCGTAGGGCTAGCGGGGGGGAGCACAGATACGCAGTATTTT. Its translation: CASSVGLAGGSTDTQYF.

This clone showed up just a few times. This CDR3 reads CASSSTPGGKNIQYF. Written as DNA, the CDR3 is TGTGCCAGCAGTTCCACCCCAGGGGGGAAAAACATTCAGTACTTC. The rearrangement uses TRBV27 and TRBJ2-4, with D possibly being TRBD1 (7 bases). V dropped 4 bases and J dropped 4 bases, with 14 bases sitting between them. The CDR3 is 15 residues long. Per germline, CDR1 MNHEY and CDR2 SMNVEV (reference sequence).

The chain carries TRBV5-6 and TRBJ1-1, with D perhaps TRBD1 (5 bases). Trimming shortened V by 1 base and J by 0 bases, and 7 bases separated the two germline ends. This CDR3 region has 14 residues. In germline, CDR1 is SGHDT, CDR2 YYEEEE. This CDR3 reads CASSLSGMNTEAFF. Here the CDR3 DNA reads TGTGCCAGCAGCTTGTCAGGGATGAACACTGAAGCTTTCTTT.

The CDR3 sequence: CASARGQNNEQFF. The CDR3 DNA is TGTGCCAGCGCAAGAGGGCAGAACAATGAGCAGTTCTTC. The rearrangement joins TRBV7-8 to TRBJ2-1, with D perhaps matching TRBD2 (5 bases). Trimming took 8 bases from V and 5 from J, leaving 13 bases between them. Germline loops: CDR1 SGHVS, CDR2 FQNEAQ. The CDR3 sequence is 13 residues long.

In this sample, this clone turned up a few times. V gene TRBV7-2 combines with J gene TRBJ2-1, with D maybe TRBD2 (5 bases). The length of the CDR3 is 15 residues. From germline, CDR1 is SGHTA and CDR2 FQGNSA. Trimming left V 6 bases short and J 0 bases short, with 12 bases between. CDR3 bases: TGTGCCAGCAGTCGGGAATTCAGCTCCTACAATGAGCAGTTCTTC. It specifies CASSREFSSYNEQFF.

The chain couples TRBV11-2 to TRBJ2-3; TRBD2 matches at 7 bases. Trimming at V came to 7 bases and at J to 0 bases, leaving 10 bases not matched to a gene. This CDR3 is 16 amino acids long. The V gene's germline CDR1 is SGHAT and CDR2 FQNNGV. CDR3 protein: CASTLLSSGSTDTQYF. Written as DNA, the CDR3 is TGTGCCAGCACCCTACTTTCTAGCGGCAGCACAGATACGCAGTATTTT.

This clone was found once. This chain uses TRBV7-2 with TRBJ2-5; 10 bases line up with TRBD1. J gave up 5 bases and V 5 bases, and 14 bases lay outside the gene matches. The length of the CDR3 is 17 residues. Germline V lookup: CDR1 SGHTA, CDR2 FQGNSA. The CDR3 sequence is CASSPNPDRGFRETQYF. For the CDR3, the DNA is TGTGCCAGCAGCCCTAATCCGGACAGGGGGTTCCGGGAGACCCAGTACTTC.

In this sample, this clone turned up a few times. The chain carries TRBV4-3 and TRBJ2-1; 8 positions agree with TRBD2. Per the germline V gene, CDR1 is LGHNA and CDR2 is YSLEER. This CDR3 comprises 14 residues. V lost 4 bases and J lost 9; bases outside the gene matches: 8. In DNA, the CDR3 is TGCGCCAGCAGCCCTCTCCGGACTAGCCTTGAGCAGTTCTTC. This codes for CASSPLRTSLEQFF.

V is TRBV9 and J is TRBJ2-3; D perhaps matches TRBD2 (6 bases). CDR3 length: 19 amino acids. CDR1 SGDLS and CDR2 YYNGEE come from the germline V gene. V was shortened by 5 bases and J by 0 bases, with 25 bases between the two germline ends. The CDR3 sequence is CASSPGGGVYSSSTDTQYF. CDR3 in DNA: TGTGCCAGCAGTCCCGGCGGCGGGGTGTATTCCTCTAGCACAGATACGCAGTATTTT.

The V and J genes are TRBV29-1 and TRBJ1-1; the D gene is possibly TRBD1 (6 bases). This CDR3 has 16 residues. CDR1 is SQVTM and CDR2 is ANQGSEA in the germline V gene. Trimming removed 6 bases at V and 0 bases at J, with 20 bases between. The CDR3 nucleotides read TGCAGCGTGGGAGGGGGGGGGCGTAAAATGAACACTGAAGCTTTCTTT. Translating it yields CSVGGGGRKMNTEAFF.

The rearrangement uses TRBV30 and TRBJ2-1; D uncertain. The CDR3 is 12 amino acids. Germline-derived CDR1 and CDR2 are GTSNPN and SVGIG (reference sequence). V gave up 3 bases and J gave up 5 bases, with 8 bases separating them. This CDR3 reads CAWRAVHNEQFF. The CDR3 DNA is TGTGCCTGGAGGGCAGTTCACAATGAGCAGTTCTTC.

The gene calls are TRBV2 and TRBJ2-1; 7 bases line up with TRBD1. Germline assignment: CDR1 SNHLY and CDR2 FYNNEI. Trimming took 5 bases from V and 1 from J; bases not matched to a gene: 2. The CDR3 length is 14 residues. CDR3 in amino acids: CASSPGQSYNEQFF. CDR3 DNA sequence: TGTGCCAGCAGTCCGGGACAGTCCTACAATGAGCAGTTCTTC.

This clone turned up a few times. This sequence joins TRBV5-4 and TRBJ2-5, with TRBD2 matching 9 bases. Germline assignment: CDR1 SGHNT and CDR2 YYREEE (reference sequence). The CDR3 has 16 residues. V was pared by 1 base and J by 7 bases, with 11 bases of the junction left unmatched. Here the CDR3 DNA reads TGTGCCAGCAGCTTGACTGCCGGGACTAGCTCAGCGACCCAGTACTTC. It yields the protein CASSLTAGTSSATQYF.

This clone was counted once. This chain joins TRBV6-5 and TRBJ1-5; tentative D call: TRBD1 (5 bases). The V and J ends lost 7 bases and 4 bases respectively, with 14 bases between them. Per germline, CDR1 MNHEY and CDR2 SVGAGI. This CDR3 contains 14 residues. CDR3 loop: CASTPPGGNQPQHF. CDR3 DNA sequence: TGTGCCAGCACCCCTCCGGGGGGGAATCAGCCCCAGCATTTT.

This CDR3 reads CASSLDTGTDTIYF. The CDR3 nucleotides read TGTGCCAGCAGCTTAGATACAGGGACGGACACCATATATTTT. V usage is TRBV7-9 and J usage is TRBJ1-3, with D tentatively TRBD1 (6 bases). The germline V gene has CDR1 SEHNR and CDR2 FQNEAQ (reference sequence). CDR3 size: 14 residues. Trimming cost V 1 base and J 8 bases, with 12 bases left between them. The whole variable domain, remainder taken from reference TRBV7-9 and TRBJ1-3, is DTGVSQNPRHKITKRGQNVTFRCDPISEHNRLYWYRQTLGQGPEFLTYFQNEAQLEKSRLLSDRFSAERPKGSFSTLEIQRTEQGDSAMYLCASSLDTGTDTIYFGEGSWLTVV.

The V call is TRBV19, the J call TRBJ2-7; TRBD2 is a possible D gene (5 bases). The CDR3 has 13 residues. CDR1 is LNHDA and CDR2 is SQIVND in the germline V gene (reference sequence). V lost 0 bases and J lost 5, with 8 bases in between. CDR3 nucleotide sequence: TGTGCCAGTAGTATAGATCCCGGGGACGAGCAGTACTTC. It yields the protein CASSIDPGDEQYF. The complete variable domain, with remaining parts taken from reference TRBV19 and TRBJ2-7, reads DGGITQSPKYLFRKEGQNVTLSCEQNLNHDAMYWYRQDPGQGLRLIYYSQIVNDFQKGDIAEGYSVSREKKESFPLTVTSAQKNPTAFYLCASSIDPGDEQYFGPGTRLTVT.

The chain carries TRBV2 and TRBJ1-4; 12 nucleotides match TRBD1. The CDR3 length is 15 residues. The V gene's germline CDR1 is SNHLY and CDR2 FYNNEI. V lost 4 bases and J lost 7; bases outside the gene matches: 4. This chain's CDR3 is CASSVLGQGAEKLFF. In nucleotides, the CDR3 is TGTGCCAGCAGTGTATTGGGACAGGGGGCTGAAAAACTGTTTTTT.

This clone was counted between two and nine times. The chain is built from TRBV7-3 and TRBJ1-1; D is unclear. Germline lookup yields CDR1 SGHTA and CDR2 FQGTGA. Trimming pared 6 bases from V and 3 bases from J, leaving 8 bases between. This CDR3 comprises 12 residues. In DNA, the CDR3 is TGTGCCAGCAGTGCCGGGGACACTGAAGCTTTCTTT. Its protein is CASSAGDTEAFF.

The chain combines TRBV19 with TRBJ2-7, with 7 bases fitting TRBD1. CDR3 length: 16 amino acids. The germline CDR1 and CDR2 sequences are LNHDA and SQIVND (reference sequence). Unmatched junction bases numbered 11, after V lost 4 bases and J lost 2 bases. DNA of the CDR3: TGTGCCAGTAGTACAAGGACAGGACGAGGGGCCTACGAGCAGTACTTC. This translates into CASSTRTGRGAYEQYF.